The 25 T cell receptor beta chains reported below all come from one sample, sequenced in a study of T cells in localized non-small cell lung cancer (dated by TCRdb to the early 2020s). Receptor libraries were prepared by the immunoSEQ multiplex PCR assay. Entries here come from immuneACCESS through TCRdb and include only in-frame sequences with V and J called. Some clones fail to appear in such tables; in the studies checked, an unresolved V gene covers under half of the shortfall, and the cause of the remainder is unknown. The sample table lists more than 2,000 clones, under 40% of them with a count of one. Approximately 12% of the sample rests with the top ten. The specimen comprised lung tumor tissue, sampled before any cancer treatment. Receptors originate from a male donor at least 60 years old with stage I squamous cell lung carcinoma.

The chain joins TRBV19 to TRBJ1-1, with D possibly being TRBD1 (5 bases). The V end was cut by 2 bases, the J end by 7 bases, with 11 bases between. The CDR3 has 13 amino acids. Germline V CDR1 and CDR2: LNHDA, SQIVND (reference sequence). The CDR3 spells CASSIKLGVEAFF. In DNA form, the CDR3 reads TGTGCCAGTAGTATAAAGTTGGGGGTTGAAGCTTTCTTT.

This clone is categorized as medium-sized (0.01 to 0.1%). This chain uses TRBV6-8 with TRBJ1-2; TRBD1 aligns across 9 bases. Germline-derived CDR1 and CDR2 are MNHGY and SAAAGT. The CDR3 contains 17 residues. V trimming: 7 bases; J trimming: 2 bases; junction bases outside the gene matches: 14. The CDR3, as DNA: TGTGCCAGCATTTCCAAATTCCGGGACAGGGTAAACTATGGCTACACCTTC. Translating gives CASISKFRDRVNYGYTF.

The CDR3: CASSQITYRGATGELFF. The DNA for the CDR3 is TGTGCCAGCAGCCAAATTACTTACAGGGGTGCAACCGGGGAGCTGTTTTTT. The chain joins TRBV14 to TRBJ2-2, with TRBD1 identical over 7 bases. Germline V lookup: CDR1 SGHDN, CDR2 FVKESK. The CDR3 length is 17 residues. V shed 2 bases, J shed 5 bases, and the junction held 11 bases outside the gene matches.

V is TRBV6-8 and J is TRBJ1-1; weak D call: TRBD1 (6 bases). This CDR3 has 14 amino acids. The V end was cut by 10 bases, the J end by 3 bases, with 18 bases between. CDR1 and CDR2 (germline): MNHGY, SAAAGT. In DNA, the CDR3 is TGTGCCATTGGGACATCCGACACCGACACTGAAGCTTTCTTT. Encoded protein: CAIGTSDTDTEAFF.

The CDR3 sequence: CASTKDRANTGELFF. CDR3 DNA: TGTGCCAGCACCAAGGACAGGGCCAACACCGGGGAGCTGTTTTTT. V usage is TRBV6-8 and J usage is TRBJ2-2; 8 bases fit TRBD1. The CDR3 is made up of 15 amino acids. Germline V gene data show CDR1 as MNHGY and CDR2 as SAAAGT. V lost 7 bases and J lost 2; bases outside the gene matches: 6.

This clone was counted between two and nine times. This rearrangement joins TRBV30 to TRBJ2-1; 9 nucleotides line up with TRBD1. The length of the CDR3 is 17 residues. J gave up 6 bases and V 3 bases, and 15 bases lay outside the gene matches. Germline lookup yields CDR1 GTSNPN and CDR2 SVGIG (reference sequence). The CDR3 here is CAWSTLPGQGWGNEQFF. The CDR3 DNA reads TGTGCCTGGAGCACCCTACCGGGACAGGGCTGGGGCAATGAGCAGTTCTTC.

The chain is built from TRBV10-2 and TRBJ1-1; D perhaps matches TRBD1 (5 bases). CDR1 and CDR2 (germline): WSHSY, SAAADI. Trimming cost V 4 bases and J 0 bases, with 12 bases left between them. This CDR3 region has 15 residues. The DNA for the CDR3 is TGCGCCAGCAGTGCCAACGGGGCCTTGAACACTGAAGCTTTCTTT. It encodes CASSANGALNTEAFF.

This clone appeared a single time. The chain recombines TRBV19 with TRBJ1-2; the match to TRBD1 covers 8 bases. The trim removed 3 bases at V and 0 bases at J, leaving 3 bases unmatched. Per germline, CDR1 LNHDA and CDR2 SQIVND (reference sequence). This CDR3 has 15 amino acids. DNA of the CDR3: TGTGCCAGTAGTATCAGGACAGGGTCTAACTATGGCTACACCTTC. This gives the protein CASSIRTGSNYGYTF.

Written as DNA, the CDR3 is TGTGCCAGCAGTTTAGAGGAGCGAAGGCAGTACTTC. This gives the protein CASSLEERRQYF. The J gene is TRBJ2-7, the V gene TRBV28; D remains ambiguous. This CDR3 has 12 amino acids. The V end lost 2 bases, the J end lost 9 bases, and 11 bases lay between the germline ends. Germline V gives CDR1 MDHEN, CDR2 SYDVKM.

The sample holds a few counts of this clone. The chain's CDR3 is CSVAGTPGSGYTF. Here the CDR3 DNA reads TGCAGCGTTGCCGGGACACCTGGTAGCGGCTACACCTTC. The chain employs TRBV29-1 and TRBJ1-2, with D tentatively TRBD1 (6 bases). Trimming left V 4 bases short and J 8 bases short, with 17 bases between. This CDR3 contains 13 residues. CDR1 and CDR2 from the germline V gene are SQVTM and ANQGSEA.

This clone was counted between two and nine times. The chain combines TRBV9 with TRBJ1-2; the match to TRBD1 covers 10 bases. V lost 6 bases, J lost 7 bases, and 6 bases stayed unmatched. The CDR3 consists of 13 residues. The germline V gene has CDR1 SGDLS and CDR2 YYNGEE. CDR3 region: CASNRDRGSGYTF. The CDR3 DNA follows: TGTGCCAGCAACCGGGACAGGGGATCTGGCTACACCTTC.

This chain joins TRBV19 and TRBJ1-4; weak D call: TRBD1 (5 bases). Germline CDR1 LNHDA, CDR2 SQIVND (reference sequence). V lost 5 bases to trimming and J lost 0 bases, with 13 bases between them. This CDR3 has 16 residues. Here the CDR3 DNA reads TGTGCCAGTAGTGTAAAGCGGGGGGCAACTAATGAAAAACTGTTTTTT. It encodes CASSVKRGATNEKLFF.

V is TRBV10-2 and J is TRBJ2-2; D may be TRBD1 (7 bases). With 3 bases removed from V and 6 bases from J, the gap between germline ends came to 14 bases. In germline, CDR1 is WSHSY, CDR2 SAAADI. This CDR3 has 15 amino acids. The CDR3 coding sequence is TGCGCCAGCAGTGATTGGACAGGAGGGGCCGGGGAGCTGTTTTTT. It is translated as CASSDWTGGAGELFF.

V is TRBV18 and J is TRBJ1-2; 9 bases are shared with TRBD1. The V segment lost 1 base and the J segment 4 bases; nucleotides outside the gene matches: 7. Germline assignment: CDR1 KGHSH and CDR2 LQKENI. This CDR3 contains 16 residues. CDR3 sequence (DNA): TGTGCCAGCTCACCACTTAACAGGGGGCAGGGCTATGGCTACACCTTC. Translating it yields CASSPLNRGQGYGYTF.

The chain links TRBV18 to TRBJ1-2; no clear D gene. The CDR3 runs 13 residues. CDR1 is KGHSH, CDR2 LQKENI, per germline. Trimming left V 2 bases short and J 6 bases short, with 10 bases between. CDR3 region: CASSPDLANGYTF. As DNA, the CDR3 is TGTGCCAGCTCACCAGACTTAGCTAATGGCTACACCTTC.

This rearrangement joins TRBV30 to TRBJ1-4; D may be TRBD1 (5 bases). Germline CDR1 GTSNPN, CDR2 SVGIG (reference sequence). Trimming shortened V by 5 bases and J by 11 bases, and 18 bases separated the two germline ends. This CDR3 has 13 amino acids. CDR3 sequence reads: CAWAPPVKGKLFF. CDR3 DNA: TGTGCCTGGGCCCCTCCGGTCAAGGGGAAACTGTTTTTT.

This chain connects TRBV19 to TRBJ1-3; D not resolved. This CDR3 has 13 residues. The germline V and J ends were trimmed by 2 bases and 5 bases, with 7 bases remaining between them. CDR1 is LNHDA and CDR2 is SQIVND in the germline V gene (reference sequence). The CDR3 sequence: CASSISLRNTIYF. The CDR3 coding sequence is TGTGCCAGTAGTATAAGTCTCAGAAACACCATATATTTT.

The rearrangement joins TRBV29-1 to TRBJ1-2, with D unresolved. The CDR3 covers 13 residues. CDR1 and CDR2 (germline): SQVTM, ANQGSEA. V was cut by 3 bases and J by 3 bases, with 11 bases left in between. Here the CDR3 reads CSVEQSKYYGYTF. CDR3 nucleotides: TGCAGCGTTGAGCAGTCGAAATACTATGGCTACACCTTC. The full variable domain, with the rest looked up from reference TRBV29-1 and TRBJ1-2, is SAVISQKPSRDICQRGTSLTIQCQVDSQVTMMFWYRQQPGQSLTLIATANQGSEATYESGFVIDKFPISRPNLTFSTLTVSNMSPEDSSIYLCSVEQSKYYGYTFGSGTRLTVV.

The V call is TRBV29-1, the J call TRBJ1-2, with 9 bases aligning to TRBD1. With V trimmed by 0 bases and J by 7 bases, 6 bases remained unmatched. Per the germline V gene, CDR1 is SQVTM and CDR2 is ANQGSEA. The CDR3 consists of 14 residues. CDR3 bases: TGCAGCGTTGAAGAGTACAGGGGGCAGGGTGGCTACACCTTC. Translating it yields CSVEEYRGQGGYTF.

The rearrangement uses TRBV19 and TRBJ2-6, with D perhaps matching TRBD2 (5 bases). Germline V gene lookup returns CDR1 LNHDA and CDR2 SQIVND (reference sequence). The CDR3 has 15 amino acids. Between the trimmed V and J ends, which lost 8 bases and 1 base, there was a span of 12 bases. CDR3 sequence reads: CASYSRASGANVLTF. In nucleotides, the CDR3 is TGTGCCAGTTACTCGAGGGCTTCTGGGGCCAACGTCCTGACTTTC.

V usage is TRBV19 and J usage is TRBJ1-5; 8 nucleotides agree with TRBD1. V was pared by 5 bases and J by 1 base, with 7 bases of the junction left unmatched. This CDR3 has 16 residues. CDR1 and CDR2 from the germline V gene are LNHDA and SQIVND (reference sequence). CDR3 nucleotide sequence: TGTGCCAGTAGTCCACGACAGGGGAACAGCAATCAGCCCCAGCATTTT. Encoded protein: CASSPRQGNSNQPQHF.

The V call is TRBV30, the J call TRBJ1-5; possible D gene TRBD1, 5 bases. The V and J ends lost 4 bases and 0 bases respectively, with 7 bases between them. Germline V lookup: CDR1 GTSNPN, CDR2 SVGIG (reference sequence). CDR3 size: 13 residues. CDR3: CAWTGDSNQPQHF. In DNA, the CDR3 is TGTGCCTGGACGGGGGATAGCAATCAGCCCCAGCATTTT.

This clone was observed a few times. V and J are TRBV6-8 and TRBJ2-3; TRBD2 aligns across 9 bases. Trimming cost V 5 bases and J 0 bases; bases outside gene matches: 9. The CDR3 is 17 residues long. Germline CDR1 is MNHGY and CDR2 is SAAAGT. CDR3 nucleotide sequence: TGTGCCAGCAGTCTTCCCTTAGCGGGGGATAGCACAGATACGCAGTATTTT. Translated: CASSLPLAGDSTDTQYF.

The chain couples TRBV5-1 to TRBJ1-1, with TRBD1 matching 8 bases. The germline CDR1 and CDR2 sequences are SGHRS and YFSETQ. The CDR3 is made up of 15 amino acids. Trimming took 1 base from V and 7 from J; bases not matched to a gene: 9. CDR3 residues: CASSLSGQGVDEAFF. The CDR3 DNA sequence: TGCGCCAGCAGCTTGTCTGGACAGGGTGTTGATGAAGCTTTCTTT.

V usage is TRBV19 and J usage is TRBJ1-6, with TRBD1 as a possible D gene (5 bases). The germline V gene encodes CDR1 LNHDA and CDR2 SQIVND (reference sequence). The CDR3 is 15 amino acids. Trimming left V 5 bases short and J 10 bases short, with 18 bases between. The CDR3 nucleotides read TGTGCCAGTAGTCCGCTTTGGTCAGGGAGATCACCCCTCCACTTT. This sequence encodes CASSPLWSGRSPLHF. Together with reference TRBV19 and TRBJ1-6, the CDR3 gives the full variable domain: DGGITQSPKYLFRKEGQNVTLSCEQNLNHDAMYWYRQDPGQGLRLIYYSQIVNDFQKGDIAEGYSVSREKKESFPLTVTSAQKNPTAFYLCASSPLWSGRSPLHFGNGTRLTVT.